This T cell receptor beta chain was obtained from a study of vaccination and CD4 T cells after COVID-19. Study in general: As their vaccination, participants received two doses of either BNT162b2 or mRNA-1273 vaccine. Each control culture was treated with a CEFX pool, an HIV-1 Nef pool, or no peptide.

The treatment was: roughly nine-day PBMC culture with coronavirus spike peptide pools or control peptides (ViraFEST assay). The Oncomine TCR Beta short-read assay was what sequenced the DNA obtained from cultured CD4+ T cells. Each CDR3 protein is one row after TCRdb ran MiXCR on the PCR reads. The sample lists some 13,000 distinct CDR3 sequences; less than 60% were seen once. Notes on this clonotype: Antigen: not known.

Sequences were obtained from CD4+ T cells from blood, cultured in vitro. The sequence was collected from a human donor who had recovered from COVID-19.

CDR3 DNA: TGTGCCAGCAGACCAGACCCGGTAGTCTCCTACAATGAGCAGTTCTTC. Translation gives CASRPDPVVSYNEQFF. The V and J genes are TRBV7-2 and TRBJ2-1, with no clear D. Trimming cost V 6 bases and J 0 bases, with 15 bases left between them. Germline CDR1 is SGHTA and CDR2 is FQGNSA. This CDR3 is built from 16 residues.